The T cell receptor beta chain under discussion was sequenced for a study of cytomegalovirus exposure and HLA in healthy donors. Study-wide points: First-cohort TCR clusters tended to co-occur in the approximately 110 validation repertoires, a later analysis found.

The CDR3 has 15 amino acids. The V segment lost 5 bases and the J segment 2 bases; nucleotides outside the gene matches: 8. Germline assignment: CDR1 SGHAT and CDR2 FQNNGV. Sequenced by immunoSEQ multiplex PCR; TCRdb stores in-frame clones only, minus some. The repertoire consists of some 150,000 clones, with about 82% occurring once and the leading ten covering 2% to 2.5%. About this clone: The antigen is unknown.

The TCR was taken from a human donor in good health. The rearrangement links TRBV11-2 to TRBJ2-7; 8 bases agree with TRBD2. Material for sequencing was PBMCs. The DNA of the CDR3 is TGTGCCAGCAGCCGACTAGCGAGAAAACCCTACGAGCAGTACTTC. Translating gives CASSRLARKPYEQYF.